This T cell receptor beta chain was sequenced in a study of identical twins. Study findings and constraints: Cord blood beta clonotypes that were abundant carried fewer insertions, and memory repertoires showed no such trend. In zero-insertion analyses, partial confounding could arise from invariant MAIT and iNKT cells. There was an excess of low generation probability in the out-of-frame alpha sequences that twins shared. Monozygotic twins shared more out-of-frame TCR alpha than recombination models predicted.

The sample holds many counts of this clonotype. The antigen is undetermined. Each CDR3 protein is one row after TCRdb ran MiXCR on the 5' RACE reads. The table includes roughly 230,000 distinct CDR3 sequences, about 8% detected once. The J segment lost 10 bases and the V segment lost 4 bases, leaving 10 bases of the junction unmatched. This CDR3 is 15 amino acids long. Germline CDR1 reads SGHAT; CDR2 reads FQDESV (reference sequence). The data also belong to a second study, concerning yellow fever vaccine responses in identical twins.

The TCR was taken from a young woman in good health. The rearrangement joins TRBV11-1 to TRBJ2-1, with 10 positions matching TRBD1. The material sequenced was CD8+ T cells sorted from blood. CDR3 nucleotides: TGTGCCAGCAGCTCCCTGGACAGGGGGATCGTAGAGCAGTTCTTC. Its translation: CASSSLDRGIVEQFF.